The T cell receptor (beta chain) described here comes from a study of monozygotic twins with inflammatory bowel disease. PCR of TCRalpha and TCRbeta cDNA was nested, with two rounds of around 16 and 10 cycles. TCRdb reprocessed the 5' RACE reads and keeps a single row for each CDR3 protein, giving no DNA. The listing records roughly 320,000 distinct CDR3 sequences. The CDR3 runs to 13 residues. Germline CDR1 and CDR2: SEHNR and FQNEAQ (reference sequence). The J gene is TRBJ1-1, the V gene TRBV7-9. The TCR was taken from a human donor with ulcerative colitis or Crohn's disease, or a healthy co-twin of an affected twin (not recorded which). Sequenced: blood. This CDR3 reads CASSLDGPTEAFF. The full variable domain, its missing parts supplied by reference TRBV7-9 and TRBJ1-1, is DTGVSQNPRHKITKRGQNVTFRCDPISEHNRLYWYRQTLGQGPEFLTYFQNEAQLEKSRLLSDRFSAERPKGSFSTLEIQRTEQGDSAMYLCASSLDGPTEAFFGQGTRLTVV.